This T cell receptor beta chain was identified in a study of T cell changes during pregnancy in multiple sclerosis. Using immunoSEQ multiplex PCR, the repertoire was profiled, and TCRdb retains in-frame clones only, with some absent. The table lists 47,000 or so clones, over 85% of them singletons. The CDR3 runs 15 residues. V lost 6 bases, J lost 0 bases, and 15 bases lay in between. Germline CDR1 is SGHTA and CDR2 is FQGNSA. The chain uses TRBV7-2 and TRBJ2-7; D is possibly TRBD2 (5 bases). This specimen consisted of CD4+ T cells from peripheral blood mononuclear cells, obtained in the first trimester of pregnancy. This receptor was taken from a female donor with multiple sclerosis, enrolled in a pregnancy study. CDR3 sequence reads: CASRKSASNSYEQYF. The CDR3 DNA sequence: TGTGCCAGCAGAAAATCGGCTAGCAACTCCTACGAGCAGTACTTC.